Following are 18 T cell receptor beta chains from one sample sequenced in a study of shared clonotypes between healthy human individuals. Only in-frame clones appear in the TCRdb table, and some are missing; sequencing was by immunoSEQ multiplex PCR. This sample has 2 million to 2.5 million clones, with about 90% found just once. Sequencing was done on a sample of naive CD4+ T cells from PBMCs. Described subset: CD45RA+ positively selected. These receptors were taken from a young man in good health. Some clones in this sample may be carry-over from other donors' samples.

This chain links TRBV6-6 with TRBJ1-2, with D possibly TRBD1 on 5 matching bases. In germline, CDR1 is MNHNY, CDR2 SVGAGI (reference sequence). There are 15 residues in the CDR3. V shed 4 bases and J shed 8 bases, with 20 bases lying between them. The CDR3 sequence: CASSSQIGPEGGYTF. The CDR3 DNA sequence: TGTGCCAGCAGTTCCCAAATAGGTCCCGAGGGGGGCTACACCTTC.

This clone appeared a single time. DNA of the CDR3: TGCGCCAGCAGCTTGTACCCCACTAATGAAAAACTGTTTTTT. Its protein product is CASSLYPTNEKLFF. The chain is built from TRBV5-1 and TRBJ1-4; D unclear. V lost 1 base and J lost 2, with 6 bases in between. The CDR3 length is 14 residues. Germline assignment: CDR1 SGHRS and CDR2 YFSETQ.

This clone was counted between two and nine times. Other DNA variants within this sample encode the same CDR3. The rearrangement links TRBV4-2 to TRBJ1-5; D is ambiguous. Germline V gene lookup returns CDR1 LGHNA and CDR2 YNFKEQ. Between the trimmed V and J ends, which lost 0 bases and 1 base, there was a span of 4 bases. The CDR3 has 14 amino acids. CDR3 nucleotide sequence: TGTGCCAGCAGCCAAGATAGGAGCAATCAGCCCCAGCATTTT. It specifies CASSQDRSNQPQHF.

The chain recombines TRBV6-6 with TRBJ1-5; a weak D match, TRBD1 (5 bases). Per germline, CDR1 MNHNY and CDR2 SVGAGI (reference sequence). Trimming shortened V by 6 bases and J by 8 bases, and 20 bases separated the two germline ends. There are 15 residues in the CDR3. CDR3 nucleotide sequence: TGTGCCAGCAGACCAGACCGGGACGGGTTTAAGCCCCAGCATTTT. It encodes CASRPDRDGFKPQHF.

This chain connects TRBV30 to TRBJ2-2; D call uncertain. The CDR3 is made up of 13 amino acids. Per germline, CDR1 GTSNPN and CDR2 SVGIG (reference sequence). V was cut by 7 bases and J by 5 bases, with 14 bases left in between. In DNA form, the CDR3 reads TGTGCCTTCACACTTGACATGACCGGGGAGCTGTTTTTT. Protein: CAFTLDMTGELFF.

This chain joins TRBV6-5 and TRBJ2-7, with D perhaps TRBD2 (5 bases). The V end was cut by 4 bases, the J end by 7 bases, with 11 bases between. This CDR3 contains 12 residues. Per germline, CDR1 MNHEY and CDR2 SVGAGI. The CDR3 spells CASSFITGEQYF. CDR3 in DNA: TGTGCCAGCAGTTTTATAACGGGGGAGCAGTACTTC.

The J gene is TRBJ2-1, the V gene TRBV7-2; TRBD2 agrees at 15 bases. CDR3 size: 18 residues. Trimming took 2 bases from V and 10 from J; bases not matched to a gene: 12. Germline V gene data show CDR1 as SGHTA and CDR2 as FQGNSA. CDR3 sequence: CASSLLWTGLAGGREQFF. CDR3 in DNA: TGTGCCAGCAGCTTACTTTGGACGGGACTAGCGGGAGGAAGGGAGCAGTTCTTC.

Regarding this clone: The sample carries other DNA sequences with the same CDR3. The chain combines TRBV30 with TRBJ1-5; unclear D gene. CDR1 is GTSNPN, CDR2 SVGIG, per germline (reference sequence). V lost 2 bases and J 1 base, leaving 6 bases between the germline ends. CDR3 length: 13 amino acids. The chain's CDR3 is CAWSLDSNQPQHF. The DNA for the CDR3 is TGTGCCTGGAGTCTTGACAGCAATCAGCCCCAGCATTTT.

The genes are TRBV15 and TRBJ1-5, with D possibly matching TRBD1 (6 bases). Germline V gene data show CDR1 as LNHNV and CDR2 as YYDKDF (reference sequence). V lost 3 bases to trimming and J lost 1 base, with 16 bases between them. This CDR3 region has 17 residues. In DNA, the CDR3 is TGTGCCACCAGCAGCCCCTCTAGAGGGGGGAGCAATCAGCCCCAGCATTTT. Its protein is CATSSPSRGGSNQPQHF.

V gene TRBV11-1 combines with J gene TRBJ2-5; D call uncertain. Trimming cost V 5 bases and J 4 bases, with 14 bases left between them. Per the germline V gene, CDR1 is SGHAT and CDR2 is FQDESV (reference sequence). The CDR3 covers 14 residues. For the CDR3, the DNA is TGTGCCAGCAGCCGCACTGTCGCTCGAGAGACCCAGTACTTC. The encoded protein is CASSRTVARETQYF.

V gene TRBV7-9 combines with J gene TRBJ2-7; TRBD1 might be the D (5 bases). This CDR3 has 14 amino acids. V was cut by 0 bases and J by 5 bases, with 11 bases left in between. In germline, CDR1 is SEHNR, CDR2 FQNEAQ (reference sequence). CDR3 protein: CASSLARQGDEQYF. In DNA, the CDR3 is TGTGCCAGCAGCTTAGCGCGGCAGGGTGACGAGCAGTACTTC. The whole variable domain, filled in from reference TRBV7-9 and TRBJ2-7, reads DTGVSQNPRHKITKRGQNVTFRCDPISEHNRLYWYRQTLGQGPEFLTYFQNEAQLEKSRLLSDRFSAERPKGSFSTLEIQRTEQGDSAMYLCASSLARQGDEQYFGPGTRLTVT.

The V gene is TRBV29-1, the J gene TRBJ1-5; no definite D call. This CDR3 contains 19 residues. The V end lost 4 bases, the J end lost 2 bases, and 27 bases lay between the germline ends. The germline CDR1 and CDR2 sequences are SQVTM and ANQGSEA. DNA for the CDR3: TGCAGCGTTGTCCTCCCGTTGTGTATGAAATGGAAGGGCAATCAGCCCCAGCATTTT. Protein: CSVVLPLCMKWKGNQPQHF.

The rearrangement joins TRBV29-1 to TRBJ1-5; maybe TRBD1 (6 bases). Trimming stripped 6 bases from V and 2 bases from J, with 14 bases between. This CDR3 region has 14 residues. Germline CDR1 is SQVTM and CDR2 is ANQGSEA. Written as DNA, the CDR3 is TGCAGCGTCCAACAGGGAAATGGCAATCAGCCCCAGCATTTT. It is translated as CSVQQGNGNQPQHF.

The rearrangement joins TRBV18 to TRBJ2-7; 8 bases match TRBD1. Germline CDR1 KGHSH, CDR2 LQKENI. The CDR3 totals 15 residues. V lost 3 bases and J lost 7; bases outside the gene matches: 11. The CDR3 is CASSPPGQVPWEQYF. The CDR3 DNA is TGTGCCAGCTCACCGCCGGGACAGGTCCCTTGGGAGCAGTACTTC.

This rearrangement joins TRBV4-2 to TRBJ2-7; 9 positions match TRBD2. The CDR3 length is 16 residues. Germline loops: CDR1 LGHNA, CDR2 YNFKEQ. With V trimmed by 0 bases and J by 3 bases, 6 bases remained unmatched. CDR3 in DNA: TGTGCCAGCAGCCAAGATCTTACTAGCGGGTACTACGAGCAGTACTTC. Translation gives CASSQDLTSGYYEQYF.

V usage is TRBV7-9 and J usage is TRBJ2-1; 11 nucleotides align to TRBD2. The CDR3 consists of 16 residues. Germline-derived CDR1 and CDR2 are SEHNR and FQNEAQ (reference sequence). J was trimmed by 6 bases and V by 3 bases; bases with no gene match: 7. CDR3 amino acids: CASSLISGRAPNEQFF. CDR3 coding DNA: TGTGCCAGCAGCTTGATTAGCGGGAGGGCCCCCAATGAGCAGTTCTTC.

This chain links TRBV7-2 with TRBJ2-3, with 9 nucleotides matching TRBD2. In germline, CDR1 is SGHTA, CDR2 FQGNSA. The CDR3 runs 16 residues. V lost 5 bases to trimming and J lost 4 bases; unmatched junction nucleotides: 10. CDR3 bases: TGTGCCAGCAGCCCCAGGGTAGCGGGAGTATCAGATACGCAGTATTTT. Amino acid sequence: CASSPRVAGVSDTQYF. Filled out from reference TRBV7-2 and TRBJ2-3, the complete variable domain reads GAGVSQSPSNKVTEKGKDVELRCDPISGHTALYWYRQSLGQGLEFLIYFQGNSAPDKSGLPSDRFSAERTGGSVSTLTIQRTQQEDSAVYLCASSPRVAGVSDTQYFGPGTRLTVL.

The CDR3 spells CASSYLAGGTQETQYF. The CDR3 region has the DNA TGTGCCAGCAGTTACTTGGCGGGAGGGACCCAAGAGACCCAGTACTTC. The rearrangement links TRBV6-5 to TRBJ2-5; 9 bases fit TRBD2. Trimming cost V 1 base and J 1 base; bases outside gene matches: 4. The CDR3 runs 16 residues. Germline CDR1 is MNHEY and CDR2 is SVGAGI.